Given below is one TCR beta chain in context. The CDR3 totals 13 residues. Trimming removed 2 bases at V and 6 bases at J, with 7 bases between. CDR1 and CDR2 from the germline V gene are MNHEY and SMNVEV (reference sequence). The entry originates in a study of CD8 T cells in Susac syndrome. Reverse transcription of roughly 0.45 to 1 ug RNA was carried out with random hexamers. Across 54 Vbeta and 13 Jbeta, immunoSEQ multiplex PCR amplified TCR beta CDR3. One entry per CDR3 protein, called by TCRdb with MiXCR from the immunoSEQ multiplex PCR reads. The table shows 400,000 or so distinct CDR3 sequences, with around 83% occurring only once.

Material: CD8+ T cells from PBMCs. The V gene is TRBV27, the J gene TRBJ2-2; D may be TRBD1 or TRBD2 (5 bases each). This TCR derives from a human donor with multiple sclerosis. The CDR3 DNA follows: TGTGCCAGCAGTTTAGGGGACCCCGGGGAGCTGTTTTTT. This encodes CASSLGDPGELFF.